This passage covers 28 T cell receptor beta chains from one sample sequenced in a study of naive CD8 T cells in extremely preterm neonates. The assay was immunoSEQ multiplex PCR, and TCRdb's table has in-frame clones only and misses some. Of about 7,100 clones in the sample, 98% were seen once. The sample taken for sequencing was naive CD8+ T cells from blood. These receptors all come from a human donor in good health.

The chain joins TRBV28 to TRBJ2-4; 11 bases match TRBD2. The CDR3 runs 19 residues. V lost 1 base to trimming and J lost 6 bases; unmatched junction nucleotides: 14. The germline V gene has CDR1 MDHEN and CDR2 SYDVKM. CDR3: CASSLLRLAGKIGLNIQYF. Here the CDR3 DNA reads TGTGCCAGCAGTTTATTGCGACTAGCGGGAAAGATCGGTCTAAACATTCAGTACTTC.

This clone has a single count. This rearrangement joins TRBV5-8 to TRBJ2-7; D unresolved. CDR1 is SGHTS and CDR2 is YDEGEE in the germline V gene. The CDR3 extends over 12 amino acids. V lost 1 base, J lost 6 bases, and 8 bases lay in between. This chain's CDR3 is CASSLPVREQYF. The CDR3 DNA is TGTGCCAGCAGCTTGCCGGTCCGCGAGCAGTACTTC.

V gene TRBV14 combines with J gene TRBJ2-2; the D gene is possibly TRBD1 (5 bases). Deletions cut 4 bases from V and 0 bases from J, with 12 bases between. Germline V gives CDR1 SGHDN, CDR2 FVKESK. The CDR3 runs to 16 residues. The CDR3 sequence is CASSRNRSPNTGELFF. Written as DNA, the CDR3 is TGTGCCAGCAGCCGAAACAGGTCCCCGAACACCGGGGAGCTGTTTTTT.

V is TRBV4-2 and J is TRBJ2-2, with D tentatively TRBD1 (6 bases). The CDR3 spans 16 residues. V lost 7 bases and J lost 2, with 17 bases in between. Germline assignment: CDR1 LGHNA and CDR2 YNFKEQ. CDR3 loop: CASTSIGQINTGELFF. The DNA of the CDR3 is TGTGCCAGCACCTCTATAGGACAGATTAACACCGGGGAGCTGTTTTTT.

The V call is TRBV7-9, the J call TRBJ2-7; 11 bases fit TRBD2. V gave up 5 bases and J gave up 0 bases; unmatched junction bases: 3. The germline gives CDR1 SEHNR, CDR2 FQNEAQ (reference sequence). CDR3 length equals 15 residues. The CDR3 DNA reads TGTGCCAGCAGCCCGACTAGCGGGACCTCCTACGAGCAGTACTTC. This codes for CASSPTSGTSYEQYF.

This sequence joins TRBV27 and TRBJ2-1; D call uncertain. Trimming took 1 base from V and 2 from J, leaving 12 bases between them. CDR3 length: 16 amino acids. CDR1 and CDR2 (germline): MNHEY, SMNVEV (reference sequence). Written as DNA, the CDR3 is TGTGCCAGCAGTTTATTCCAGTCCAGCGCCTACAATGAGCAGTTCTTC. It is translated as CASSLFQSSAYNEQFF.

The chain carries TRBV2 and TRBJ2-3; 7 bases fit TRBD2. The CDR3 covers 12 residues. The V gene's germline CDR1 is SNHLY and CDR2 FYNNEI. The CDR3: CALLASTDTQYF. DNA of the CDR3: TGTGCATTACTAGCGAGCACAGATACGCAGTATTTT. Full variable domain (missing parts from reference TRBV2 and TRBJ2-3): EPEVTQTPSHQVTQMGQEVILRCVPISNHLYFYWYRQILGQKVEFLVSFYNNEISEKSEIFDDQFSVERPDGSNFTLKIRSTKLEDSAMYFCALLASTDTQYFGPGTRLTVL.

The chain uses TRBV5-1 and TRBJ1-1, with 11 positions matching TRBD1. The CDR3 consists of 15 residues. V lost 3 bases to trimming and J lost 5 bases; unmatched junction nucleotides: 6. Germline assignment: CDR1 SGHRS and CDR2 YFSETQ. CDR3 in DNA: TGCGCCAGCAGCTCGCGGACAGGGGGCGGAACTGAAGCTTTCTTT. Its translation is CASSSRTGGGTEAFF.

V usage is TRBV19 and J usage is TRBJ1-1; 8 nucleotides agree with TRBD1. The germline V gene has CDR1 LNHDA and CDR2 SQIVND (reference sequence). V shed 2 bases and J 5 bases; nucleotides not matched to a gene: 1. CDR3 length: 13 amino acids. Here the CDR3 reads CASSIQGATEAFF. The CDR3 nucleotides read TGTGCCAGTAGTATACAGGGGGCGACTGAAGCTTTCTTT.

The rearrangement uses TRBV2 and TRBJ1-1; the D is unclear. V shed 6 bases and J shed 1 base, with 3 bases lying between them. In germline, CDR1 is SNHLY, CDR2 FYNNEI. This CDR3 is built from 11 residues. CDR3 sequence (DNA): TGTGCCAGCAGACAGAACACTGAAGCTTTCTTT. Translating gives CASRQNTEAFF.

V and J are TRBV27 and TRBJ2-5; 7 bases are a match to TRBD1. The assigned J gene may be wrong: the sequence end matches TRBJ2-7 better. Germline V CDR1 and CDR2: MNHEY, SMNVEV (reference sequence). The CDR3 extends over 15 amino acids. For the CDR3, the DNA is TGTGCCAGCAGTTTCACAGGGGAGACCCGCTACGAGCAGTACTTC. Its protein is CASSFTGETRYEQYF.

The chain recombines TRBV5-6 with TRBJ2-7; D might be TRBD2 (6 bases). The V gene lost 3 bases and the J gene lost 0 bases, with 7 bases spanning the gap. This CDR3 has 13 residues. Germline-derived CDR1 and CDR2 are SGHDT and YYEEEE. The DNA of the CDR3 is TGTGCCAGCAGCTCCGGGAGCTCCTACGAGCAGTACTTC. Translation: CASSSGSSYEQYF.

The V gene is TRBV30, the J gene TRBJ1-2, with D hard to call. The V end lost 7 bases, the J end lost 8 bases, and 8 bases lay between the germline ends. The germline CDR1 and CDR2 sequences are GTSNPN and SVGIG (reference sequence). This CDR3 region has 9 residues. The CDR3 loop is CAFSPGYTF. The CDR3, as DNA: TGTGCCTTTTCCCCGGGCTACACCTTC.

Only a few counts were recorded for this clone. CDR3 region: CASSPGTSGYNEQFF. The CDR3 DNA follows: TGTGCCAGCAGTCCCGGGACTAGCGGCTACAATGAGCAGTTCTTC. The rearrangement uses TRBV6-5 and TRBJ2-1; 11 bases line up with TRBD2. CDR3 length: 15 amino acids. V trimming: 5 bases; J trimming: 3 bases; junction bases outside the gene matches: 3. Germline assignment: CDR1 MNHEY and CDR2 SVGAGI.

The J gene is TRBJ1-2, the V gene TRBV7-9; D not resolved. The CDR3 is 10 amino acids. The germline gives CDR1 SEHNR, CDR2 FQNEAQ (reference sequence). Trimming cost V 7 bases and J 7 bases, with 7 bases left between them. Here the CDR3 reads CASIGFGYTF. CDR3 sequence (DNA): TGTGCCAGCATCGGGTTTGGCTACACCTTC. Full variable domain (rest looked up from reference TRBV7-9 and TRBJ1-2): DTGVSQNPRHKITKRGQNVTFRCDPISEHNRLYWYRQTLGQGPEFLTYFQNEAQLEKSRLLSDRFSAERPKGSFSTLEIQRTEQGDSAMYLCASIGFGYTFGSGTRLTVV.

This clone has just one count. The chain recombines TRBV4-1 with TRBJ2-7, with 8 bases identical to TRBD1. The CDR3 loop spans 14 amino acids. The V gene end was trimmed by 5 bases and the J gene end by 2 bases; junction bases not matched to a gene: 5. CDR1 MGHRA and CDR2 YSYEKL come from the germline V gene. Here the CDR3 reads CASSAGGRTYEQYF. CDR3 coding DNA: TGCGCCAGCAGCGCAGGGGGCAGAACCTACGAGCAGTACTTC.

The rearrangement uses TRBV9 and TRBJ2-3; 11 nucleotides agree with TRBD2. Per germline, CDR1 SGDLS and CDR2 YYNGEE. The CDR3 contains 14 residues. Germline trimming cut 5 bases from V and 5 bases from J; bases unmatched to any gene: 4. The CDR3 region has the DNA TGTGCCAGCAGTACCGGGACTAGCGGAGATACGCAGTATTTT. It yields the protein CASSTGTSGDTQYF.

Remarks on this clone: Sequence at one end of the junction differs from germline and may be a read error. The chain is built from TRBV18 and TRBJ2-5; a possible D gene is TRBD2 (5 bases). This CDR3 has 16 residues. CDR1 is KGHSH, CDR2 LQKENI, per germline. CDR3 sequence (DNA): TGTGCCAGCTCACAACTCCCGGGGATAAAGGAAGATACCCAGTACTTC. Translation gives CASSQLPGIKEDTQYF.

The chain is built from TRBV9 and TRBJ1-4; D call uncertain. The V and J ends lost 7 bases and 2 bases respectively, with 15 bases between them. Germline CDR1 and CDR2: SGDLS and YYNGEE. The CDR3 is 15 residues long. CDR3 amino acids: CASGREGGTNEKLFF. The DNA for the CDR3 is TGTGCCAGCGGAAGGGAGGGAGGGACTAATGAAAAACTGTTTTTT. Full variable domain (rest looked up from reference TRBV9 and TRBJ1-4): DSGVTQTPKHLITATGQRVTLRCSPRSGDLSVYWYQQSLDQGLQFLIQYYNGEERAKGNILERFSAQQFPDLHSELNLSSLELGDSALYFCASGREGGTNEKLFFGSGTQLSVL.

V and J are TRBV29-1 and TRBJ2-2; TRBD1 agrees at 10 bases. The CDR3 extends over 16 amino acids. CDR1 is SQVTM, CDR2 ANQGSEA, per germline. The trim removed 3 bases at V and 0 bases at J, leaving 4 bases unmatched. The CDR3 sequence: CSVEGQGTANTGELFF. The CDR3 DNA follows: TGCAGCGTTGAGGGACAGGGGACCGCGAACACCGGGGAGCTGTTTTTT.

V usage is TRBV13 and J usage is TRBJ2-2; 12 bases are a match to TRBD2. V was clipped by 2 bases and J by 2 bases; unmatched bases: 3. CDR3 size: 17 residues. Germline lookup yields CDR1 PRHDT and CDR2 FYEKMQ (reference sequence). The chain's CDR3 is CASSLRTSGINTGELFF. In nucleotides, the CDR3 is TGTGCCAGCAGCTTACGGACTAGCGGGATAAACACCGGGGAGCTGTTTTTT. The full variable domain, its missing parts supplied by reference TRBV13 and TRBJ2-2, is AAGVIQSPRHLIKEKRETATLKCYPIPRHDTVYWYQQGPGQDPQFLISFYEKMQSDKGSIPDRFSAQQFSDYHSELNMSSLELGDSALYFCASSLRTSGINTGELFFGEGSRLTVL.

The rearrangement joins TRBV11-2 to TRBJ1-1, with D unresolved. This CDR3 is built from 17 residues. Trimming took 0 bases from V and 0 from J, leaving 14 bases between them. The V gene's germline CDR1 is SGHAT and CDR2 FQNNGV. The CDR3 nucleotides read TGTGCCAGCAGCTTAGATTCTACGGGAGGAATGAACACTGAAGCTTTCTTT. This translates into CASSLDSTGGMNTEAFF.

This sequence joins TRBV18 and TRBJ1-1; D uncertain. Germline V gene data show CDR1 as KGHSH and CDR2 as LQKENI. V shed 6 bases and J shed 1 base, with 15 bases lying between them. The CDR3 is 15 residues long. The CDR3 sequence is CASSHKSPPNTEAFF. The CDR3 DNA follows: TGTGCCAGCTCCCACAAATCCCCGCCGAACACTGAAGCTTTCTTT.

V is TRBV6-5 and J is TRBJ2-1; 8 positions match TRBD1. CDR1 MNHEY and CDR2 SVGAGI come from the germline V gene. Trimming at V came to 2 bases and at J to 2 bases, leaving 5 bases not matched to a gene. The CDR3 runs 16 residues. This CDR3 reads CASSYEAGGAYNEQFF. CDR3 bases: TGTGCCAGCAGTTACGAGGCAGGGGGCGCCTACAATGAGCAGTTCTTC.

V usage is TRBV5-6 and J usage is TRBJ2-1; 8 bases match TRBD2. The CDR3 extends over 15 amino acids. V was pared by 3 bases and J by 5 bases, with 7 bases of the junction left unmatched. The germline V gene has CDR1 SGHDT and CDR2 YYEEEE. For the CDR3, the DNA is TGTGCCAGCAGCTCCGAGGTAGCGGGAAACAATGAGCAGTTCTTC. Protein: CASSSEVAGNNEQFF.

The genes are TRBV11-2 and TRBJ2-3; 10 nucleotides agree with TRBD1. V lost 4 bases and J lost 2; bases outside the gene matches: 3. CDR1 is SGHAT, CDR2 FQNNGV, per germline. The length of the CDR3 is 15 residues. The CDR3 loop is CASSYGTGVTDTQYF. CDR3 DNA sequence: TGTGCCAGCAGCTACGGGACAGGGGTCACAGATACGCAGTATTTT.

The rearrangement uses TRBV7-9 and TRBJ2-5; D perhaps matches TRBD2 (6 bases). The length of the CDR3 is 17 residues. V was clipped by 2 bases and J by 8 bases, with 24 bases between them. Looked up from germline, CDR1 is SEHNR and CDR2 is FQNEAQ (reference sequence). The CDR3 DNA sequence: TGTGCCAGCAGCTTAAGGGGAGCGGGCCATCAGTCAGATACCCAGTACTTC. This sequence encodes CASSLRGAGHQSDTQYF.

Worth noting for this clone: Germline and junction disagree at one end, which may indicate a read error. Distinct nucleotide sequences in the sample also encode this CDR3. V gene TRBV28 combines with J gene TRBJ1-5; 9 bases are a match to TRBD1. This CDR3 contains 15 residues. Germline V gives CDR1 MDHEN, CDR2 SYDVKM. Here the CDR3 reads CASSLDRGLNQPQHF. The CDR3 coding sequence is TGTGCCAGCAGTTTAGACAGGGGGTTAAATCAGCCCCAGCATTTC.